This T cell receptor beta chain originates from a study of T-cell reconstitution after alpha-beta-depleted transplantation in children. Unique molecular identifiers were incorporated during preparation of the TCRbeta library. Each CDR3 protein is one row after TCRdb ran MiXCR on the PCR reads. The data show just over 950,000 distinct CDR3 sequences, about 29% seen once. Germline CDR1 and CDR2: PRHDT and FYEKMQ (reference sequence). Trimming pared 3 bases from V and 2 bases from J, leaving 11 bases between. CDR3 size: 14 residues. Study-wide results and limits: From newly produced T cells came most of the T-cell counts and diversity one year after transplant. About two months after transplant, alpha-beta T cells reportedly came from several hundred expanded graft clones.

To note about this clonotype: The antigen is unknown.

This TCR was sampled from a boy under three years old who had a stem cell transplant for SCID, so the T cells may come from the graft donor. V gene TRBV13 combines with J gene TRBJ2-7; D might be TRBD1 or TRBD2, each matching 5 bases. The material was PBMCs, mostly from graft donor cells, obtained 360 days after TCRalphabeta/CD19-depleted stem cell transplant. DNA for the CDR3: TGTGCCAGCAGCTTGCGGGCAGGGACCTACGAGCAGTACTTC. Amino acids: CASSLRAGTYEQYF.